Each of the 3 T cell receptor beta chains below was sequenced from the same sample in a study of T cells after posttransplantation cyclophosphamide. The assay was immunoSEQ multiplex PCR, and TCRdb's table has in-frame clones only and misses some. Recorded here are tens of thousands of clones, with no singletons, and the ten leading clones hold under 3%. Sequenced sample: PBMCs. The receptor set was obtained from a woman aged 55-69 years in good health, CMV-negative, and a related stem cell transplant donor.

The genes are TRBV7-9 and TRBJ2-5, with D maybe TRBD1 (5 bases). V gave up 4 bases and J gave up 5 bases, with 11 bases separating them. Germline CDR1 SEHNR, CDR2 FQNEAQ (reference sequence). The CDR3 is made up of 13 amino acids. In DNA, the CDR3 is TGTGCCAGCAGCTCTCAGGGATTGGAGACCCAGTACTTC. It is translated as CASSSQGLETQYF.

This clone was observed many times. This chain links TRBV28 with TRBJ2-7; D may be TRBD2 (6 bases). Trimming took 6 bases from V and 2 from J, leaving 11 bases between them. Germline lookup yields CDR1 MDHEN and CDR2 SYDVKM. The CDR3 has 13 amino acids. The CDR3 region has the DNA TGTGCCAGCAGCTGGGACTTCACCTACGAGCAGTACTTC. Protein sequence: CASSWDFTYEQYF.

This clone has a count of ten or more. V gene TRBV12-3 or TRBV12-4 combines with J gene TRBJ1-3, with D perhaps matching TRBD1 (6 bases). The CDR3 extends over 15 amino acids. V was clipped by 1 base and J by 6 bases, with 13 bases between them. The DNA of the CDR3 is TGTGCCAGCAGTTTAGGTACAGGGAGGGAAAACACCATATATTTT. Translating gives CASSLGTGRENTIYF.